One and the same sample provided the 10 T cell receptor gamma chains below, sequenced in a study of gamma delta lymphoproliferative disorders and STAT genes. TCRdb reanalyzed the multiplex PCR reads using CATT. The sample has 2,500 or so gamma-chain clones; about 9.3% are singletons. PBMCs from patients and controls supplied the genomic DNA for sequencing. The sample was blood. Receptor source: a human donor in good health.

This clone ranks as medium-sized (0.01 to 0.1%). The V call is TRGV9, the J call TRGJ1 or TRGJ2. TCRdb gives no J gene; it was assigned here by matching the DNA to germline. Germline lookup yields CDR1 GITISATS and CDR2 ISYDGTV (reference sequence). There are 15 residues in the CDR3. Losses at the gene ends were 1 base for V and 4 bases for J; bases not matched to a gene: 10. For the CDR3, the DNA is TGTGCCTTGTGGGAGGTACCGGAGGGATATTATAAGAAACTCTTT. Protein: CALWEVPEGYYKKLF.

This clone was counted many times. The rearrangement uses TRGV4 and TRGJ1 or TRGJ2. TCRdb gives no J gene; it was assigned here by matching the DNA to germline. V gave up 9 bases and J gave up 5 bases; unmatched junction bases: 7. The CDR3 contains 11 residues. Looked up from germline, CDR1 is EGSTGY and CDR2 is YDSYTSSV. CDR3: CATLTNYKKLF. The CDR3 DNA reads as TGTGCCACCCTAACCAATTATAAGAAACTCTTT.

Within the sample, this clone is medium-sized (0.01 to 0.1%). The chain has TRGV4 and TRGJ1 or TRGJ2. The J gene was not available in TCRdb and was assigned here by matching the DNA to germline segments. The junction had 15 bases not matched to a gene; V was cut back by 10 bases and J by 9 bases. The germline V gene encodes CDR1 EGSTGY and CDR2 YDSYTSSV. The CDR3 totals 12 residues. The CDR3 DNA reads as TGTGCCACGCTGAACCCTACCCTTAAGAAACTCTTT. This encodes CATLNPTLKKLF.

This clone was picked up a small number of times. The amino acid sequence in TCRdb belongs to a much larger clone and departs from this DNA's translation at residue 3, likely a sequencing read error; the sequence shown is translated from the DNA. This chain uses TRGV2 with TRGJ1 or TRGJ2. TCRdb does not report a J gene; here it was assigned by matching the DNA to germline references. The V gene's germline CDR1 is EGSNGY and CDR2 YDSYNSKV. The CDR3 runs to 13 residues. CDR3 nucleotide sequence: TGTGCCGCCTGGGACGGGCGGACTTATAAGAAACTCTTT. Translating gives CAAWDGRTYKKLF.

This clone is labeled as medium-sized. The CDR3 sequence: CACWRNKVDWDYYKKLF. The CDR3 region has the DNA TGTGCCTGCTGGAGAAATAAAGTGGATTGGGATTATTATAAGAAACTCTTT. The V gene is TRGV11, the J gene TRGJ1 or TRGJ2. TCRdb is silent on the J gene; assignment here came from matching the DNA to germline. TRGV11 is an ORF; its function is uncertain. The CDR3 consists of 17 residues. The V segment lost 8 bases and the J segment 2 bases; nucleotides outside the gene matches: 18.

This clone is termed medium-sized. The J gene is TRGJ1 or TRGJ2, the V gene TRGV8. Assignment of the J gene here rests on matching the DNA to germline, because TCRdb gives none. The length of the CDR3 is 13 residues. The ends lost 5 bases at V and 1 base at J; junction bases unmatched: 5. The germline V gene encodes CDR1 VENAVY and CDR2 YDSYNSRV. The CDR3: CATWVLNYYKKLF. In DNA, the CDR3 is TGTGCCACCTGGGTTCTTAATTATTATAAGAAACTCTTT.

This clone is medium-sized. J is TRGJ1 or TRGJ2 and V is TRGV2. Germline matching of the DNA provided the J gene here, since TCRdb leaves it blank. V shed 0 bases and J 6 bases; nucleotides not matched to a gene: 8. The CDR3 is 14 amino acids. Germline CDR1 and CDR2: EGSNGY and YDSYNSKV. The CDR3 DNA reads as TGTGCCACCTGGGACGGGCATAGGTGTTATAAGAAACTCTTT. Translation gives CATWDGHRCYKKLF.

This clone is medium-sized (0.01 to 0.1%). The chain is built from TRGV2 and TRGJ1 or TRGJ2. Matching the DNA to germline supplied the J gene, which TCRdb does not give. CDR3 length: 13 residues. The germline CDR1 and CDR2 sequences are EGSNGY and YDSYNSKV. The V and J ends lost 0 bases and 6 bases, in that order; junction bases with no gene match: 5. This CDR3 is CATWDGQRYKKLF. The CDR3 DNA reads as TGTGCCACCTGGGACGGGCAGCGTTATAAGAAACTCTTT.

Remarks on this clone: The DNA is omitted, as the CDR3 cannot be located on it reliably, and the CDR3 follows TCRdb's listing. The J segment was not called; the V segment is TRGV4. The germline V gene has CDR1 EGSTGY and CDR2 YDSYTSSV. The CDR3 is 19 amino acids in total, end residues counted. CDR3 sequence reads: CATCALIIIRNSLAVEQHF.

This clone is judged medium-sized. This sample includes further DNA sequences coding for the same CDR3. Here the CDR3 DNA reads TGTGCCACCTGGGACAGGCTTGGTTATAAGAAACTCTTT. It translates to CATWDRLGYKKLF. The V and J genes are TRGV3 and TRGJ1 or TRGJ2. The J gene, absent from TCRdb, was called here by matching the DNA to germline. The CDR3 sequence is 13 residues long. Germline V gives CDR1 VTNTFY, CDR2 YDVSTARD (reference sequence). Trimming removed 0 bases from V and 6 bases from J; junction bases left unmatched: 5.